The 13 T cell receptor beta chains reported below all come from one sample, sequenced in a study of CD8 T cells in Susac syndrome. Random hexamers primed reverse transcription of 0.5 to 1 ug RNA. TCRdb re-called the immunoSEQ multiplex PCR reads with MiXCR, one entry per CDR3 protein. Of more than 100,000 distinct CDR3 sequences listed, around 85% are singletons. The sequencing sample was made of CD8+ T cells from PBMCs. Receptor source: a human donor with multiple sclerosis.

V is TRBV28 and J is TRBJ1-6, with unresolved D. Germline V CDR1 and CDR2: MDHEN, SYDVKM. The CDR3 runs 15 residues. V was trimmed by 8 bases and J by 3 bases, leaving 14 bases between them. The CDR3 DNA reads as TGTGCCAGCTCATTCACAGTAGACTATAATTCACCCCTCCACTTT. Translating it yields CASSFTVDYNSPLHF.

This clonotype was picked up a small number of times. As DNA, the CDR3 is TGTGCCAGCAGCGCGTTAGGGCTAGAAGCTTTCTTT. Encoded protein: CASSALGLEAFF. The gene calls are TRBV6-1 and TRBJ1-1; D unclear. Germline lookup yields CDR1 MNHNS and CDR2 SASEGT. The V and J ends lost 6 bases and 8 bases respectively, with 13 bases between them. CDR3 length equals 12 residues.

In this sample, this clonotype turned up once. This chain links TRBV7-9 with TRBJ2-5; D may be TRBD2 (6 bases). Trimming took off 2 bases at V and 1 base at J, with 11 bases between the two ends. Germline V gene sequence: CDR1 SEHNR, CDR2 FQNEAQ (reference sequence). This CDR3 has 15 residues. CDR3 DNA sequence: TGTGCCAGCAGCTTACCGGGACTGCTCCAAGAGACCCAGTACTTC. Its translation is CASSLPGLLQETQYF.

The rearrangement uses TRBV4-1 and TRBJ1-5, with D perhaps matching TRBD1 (6 bases). V shed 3 bases and J shed 5 bases, with 14 bases lying between them. The CDR3 runs 15 residues. Germline-derived CDR1 and CDR2 are MGHRA and YSYEKL. The CDR3 region has the DNA TGCGCCAGCAGCCAGCAGGGAAAGGGGGATCAGCCCCAGCATTTT. Translation: CASSQQGKGDQPQHF.

The chain is built from TRBV4-3 and TRBJ1-2; TRBD1 matches at 7 bases. Germline lookup yields CDR1 LGHNA and CDR2 YSLEER. V lost 0 bases, J lost 1 base, and 14 bases stayed unmatched. CDR3 length: 19 amino acids. The CDR3: CASSQEQPRDSLFNYGYTF. Written as DNA, the CDR3 is TGCGCCAGCAGCCAAGAGCAACCCCGGGACAGCCTATTTAACTATGGCTACACCTTC.

The chain has TRBV7-2 and TRBJ2-2, with a tentative D call TRBD2 (7 bases). Between the trimmed V and J ends, which lost 7 bases and 0 bases, there was a span of 24 bases. Looked up from germline, CDR1 is SGHTA and CDR2 is FQGNSA. CDR3 size: 19 residues. CDR3 in amino acids: CASTPRGGYVESNTGELFF. In nucleotides, the CDR3 is TGTGCCAGCACCCCAAGGGGGGGGTACGTGGAATCGAACACCGGGGAGCTGTTTTTT.

Written as DNA, the CDR3 is TGTGCCAGCAGCTTAGGCGGACAGGGGAATTCACCCCTCCACTTT. It translates to CASSLGGQGNSPLHF. V gene TRBV13 combines with J gene TRBJ1-6, with TRBD1 matching 9 bases. The ends lost 0 bases at V and 7 bases at J; junction bases unmatched: 1. The CDR3 totals 15 residues. Germline V gene data show CDR1 as PRHDT and CDR2 as FYEKMQ (reference sequence).

This clonotype was seen a handful of times. The J gene is TRBJ1-1, the V gene TRBV14, with 8 bases lining up with TRBD1. The germline CDR1 and CDR2 sequences are SGHDN and FVKESK. The V segment lost 2 bases and the J segment 1 base; nucleotides outside the gene matches: 3. The CDR3 has 15 amino acids. CDR3 DNA: TGTGCCAGCAGCCAACTAGGGACAGGGAACACTGAAGCTTTCTTT. Translated: CASSQLGTGNTEAFF.

This sequence joins TRBV19 and TRBJ2-1, with D unresolved. The V gene's germline CDR1 is LNHDA and CDR2 SQIVND (reference sequence). The CDR3 extends over 13 amino acids. V was clipped by 4 bases and J by 0 bases, with 4 bases between them. CDR3 in amino acids: CASSKGSYNEQFF. As DNA, the CDR3 is TGTGCCAGTAGTAAGGGCTCCTACAATGAGCAGTTCTTC.

J is TRBJ2-1 and V is TRBV9; unclear D gene. This CDR3 is 14 amino acids long. The germline CDR1 and CDR2 sequences are SGDLS and YYNGEE. V dropped 0 bases and J dropped 4 bases, with 8 bases sitting between them. CDR3 protein: CASSVAPGYNEQFF. For the CDR3, the DNA is TGTGCCAGCAGCGTAGCTCCCGGGTACAATGAGCAGTTCTTC. The whole variable domain, filled in from reference TRBV9 and TRBJ2-1, reads DSGVTQTPKHLITATGQRVTLRCSPRSGDLSVYWYQQSLDQGLQFLIQYYNGEERAKGNILERFSAQQFPDLHSELNLSSLELGDSALYFCASSVAPGYNEQFFGPGTRLTVL.

This chain joins TRBV29-1 and TRBJ2-1, with D hard to call. Trimming took 5 bases from V and 0 from J, leaving 20 bases between them. Germline assignment: CDR1 SQVTM and CDR2 ANQGSEA. CDR3 length: 17 residues. CDR3 DNA: TGCAGCGTTTTTGAGGATTGGACCCGCCCCTCCTACAATGAGCAGTTCTTC. This sequence encodes CSVFEDWTRPSYNEQFF.

The chain is built from TRBV7-9 and TRBJ1-1, with 7 bases identical to TRBD1. This CDR3 is 14 amino acids long. Germline V gives CDR1 SEHNR, CDR2 FQNEAQ (reference sequence). J lost 2 bases, V lost 5 bases, and 5 bases had no gene match. CDR3 in amino acids: CASSMTGSNTEAFF. Written as DNA, the CDR3 is TGTGCCAGCAGCATGACAGGGTCCAACACTGAAGCTTTCTTT.

The chain is built from TRBV3-1 and TRBJ2-3, with D uncertain. The CDR3 contains 14 residues. Trimming stripped 2 bases from V and 0 bases from J, with 6 bases between. Germline V lookup: CDR1 LGHDT, CDR2 YNNKEL (reference sequence). In nucleotides, the CDR3 is TGTGCCAGCAGCCAACCGGACAGCACAGATACGCAGTATTTT. Translation: CASSQPDSTDTQYF.